The 23 T cell receptor beta chains given below trace back to one sample, sequenced in a study of glioma-infiltrating T cells after dendritic cell vaccination. Sequencing used immunoSEQ multiplex PCR; TCRdb keeps in-frame clones, though not all of them. The sample records fewer than 35,000 clones, 90% being singletons. The source material was blood, sampled before dendritic cell vaccination. Receptor source: a human donor with glioblastoma.

The V and J genes are TRBV4-1 and TRBJ2-1; TRBD2 aligns across 8 bases. In germline, CDR1 is MGHRA, CDR2 YSYEKL. Trimming removed 1 base from V and 4 bases from J; junction bases left unmatched: 9. The CDR3 consists of 17 residues. Here the CDR3 DNA reads TGCGCCAGCAGCCAAGCCGGTAGCGGGGCAGTATACAATGAGCAGTTCTTC. Its protein product is CASSQAGSGAVYNEQFF.

This rearrangement joins TRBV4-2 to TRBJ2-1; TRBD2 matches at 12 bases. The CDR3 runs 18 residues. The trim removed 0 bases at V and 7 bases at J, leaving 10 bases unmatched. CDR1 LGHNA and CDR2 YNFKEQ come from the germline V gene. The DNA for the CDR3 is TGTGCCAGCAGCCAAGAAGCTAGCGGGGGGGCCATTTGGAATGAGCAGTTCTTC. Translation: CASSQEASGGAIWNEQFF.

Only one count was recorded for this clone. The chain employs TRBV4-1 and TRBJ1-6, with D perhaps TRBD1 (6 bases). The V gene's germline CDR1 is MGHRA and CDR2 YSYEKL. The CDR3 sequence is 16 residues long. V lost 6 bases and J 10 bases, leaving 22 bases between the germline ends. Here the CDR3 DNA reads TGCGCCAGCAGGCGTGACTTGGGGGCAAGAGCCTCACCCCTCCACTTT. Protein sequence: CASRRDLGARASPLHF.

The J gene is TRBJ1-2, the V gene TRBV6-5; TRBD1 is a possible D gene (5 bases). The germline gives CDR1 MNHEY, CDR2 SVGAGI. With 6 bases removed from V and 8 bases from J, the gap between germline ends came to 13 bases. The CDR3 is made up of 12 amino acids. The CDR3 bases are TGTGCCAGCAGCGACAGATTCGGCGGCTACACCTTC. This gives the protein CASSDRFGGYTF.

The chain combines TRBV6-6 with TRBJ2-1; 9 nucleotides line up with TRBD2. Germline-derived CDR1 and CDR2 are MNHNY and SVGAGI (reference sequence). The CDR3 covers 15 residues. V shed 2 bases and J 10 bases; nucleotides not matched to a gene: 9. The CDR3, as DNA: TGTGCCAGCAGTTACGAGGGGACTAGCAATGAGGAGCAGTTCTTC. Protein sequence: CASSYEGTSNEEQFF.

This clone appeared once. The rearrangement uses TRBV7-9 and TRBJ1-4, with a tentative D call TRBD1 (6 bases). The V gene's germline CDR1 is SEHNR and CDR2 FQNEAQ (reference sequence). The CDR3 sequence is 15 residues long. V lost 8 bases, J lost 0 bases, and 13 bases lay in between. The CDR3 sequence: CASGHRDPTNEKLFF. The CDR3 region has the DNA TGTGCCAGCGGGCACAGGGACCCAACTAATGAAAAACTGTTTTTT.

The V call is TRBV2, the J call TRBJ2-1, with 11 bases that match TRBD2. The trim removed 6 bases at V and 8 bases at J, leaving 9 bases unmatched. This CDR3 contains 15 residues. Germline V gene sequence: CDR1 SNHLY, CDR2 FYNNEI. CDR3 in DNA: TGTGCCAGCAGAAAGCTAGCGGGGGGTCCCCATGAGCAGTTCTTC. Protein sequence: CASRKLAGGPHEQFF.

A single count supports this clone. The chain joins TRBV4-2 to TRBJ2-1; 12 nucleotides agree with TRBD2. This CDR3 is 16 amino acids long. V lost 0 bases to trimming and J lost 5 bases; unmatched junction nucleotides: 2. Germline V gene sequence: CDR1 LGHNA, CDR2 YNFKEQ. The DNA of the CDR3 is TGTGCCAGCAGCCAAGATCGACTAGCGGGGGACAATGAGCAGTTCTTC. It encodes CASSQDRLAGDNEQFF.

The rearrangement joins TRBV5-4 to TRBJ1-4; weak D call: TRBD1 (6 bases). The ends were cut back, 2 bases at V and 3 bases at J, with 11 bases in the middle. This CDR3 is 15 amino acids long. Germline lookup yields CDR1 SGHNT and CDR2 YYREEE (reference sequence). The CDR3 sequence: CASSLKGGANEKLFF. The CDR3 DNA follows: TGTGCCAGCAGCTTAAAAGGGGGGGCTAATGAAAAACTGTTTTTT.

The chain links TRBV19 to TRBJ1-1; 7 bases map to TRBD1. This CDR3 contains 14 residues. V shed 5 bases and J 1 base; nucleotides not matched to a gene: 4. Germline values: CDR1 LNHDA, CDR2 SQIVND (reference sequence). The CDR3 DNA follows: TGTGCCAGTAGTCATAGGACAGGGAACACTGAAGCTTTCTTT. Its protein product is CASSHRTGNTEAFF.

About this clone: Germline and junction disagree at one end, which may indicate a read error. The sample holds other DNA sequences that translate to the same CDR3. The chain carries TRBV7-9 and TRBJ1-6; D is possibly TRBD1 (5 bases). The length of the CDR3 is 15 residues. Per germline, CDR1 SEHNR and CDR2 FQNEAQ (reference sequence). The CDR3 DNA is TGTGCCAGCAGCTTAGATGTCAGGGATAATTCCCCCCTCCACTTT. Translating it yields CASSLDVRDNSPLHF.

Remarks on this clone: At one boundary the junction diverges from the germline segment, which might be a read error. This sample includes further DNA sequences coding for the same CDR3. The genes are TRBV2 and TRBJ1-6; 8 bases are shared with TRBD1. The CDR3 extends over 15 amino acids. Germline CDR1 reads SNHLY; CDR2 reads FYNNEI. The DNA of the CDR3 is TGTGCCAGCGGTGTAAGACAGGGGAATAATTCCCCCCTCCACTTT. This gives the protein CASGVRQGNNSPLHF.

The chain combines TRBV5-1 with TRBJ1-1; 10 nucleotides align to TRBD1. The CDR3 length is 15 residues. Unmatched junction bases numbered 6, after V lost 1 base and J lost 6 bases. Germline V gives CDR1 SGHRS, CDR2 YFSETQ. The CDR3 loop reads CASSLRTDRGAEAFF. The CDR3 region has the DNA TGCGCCAGCAGCTTGCGCACGGACAGGGGGGCTGAAGCTTTCTTT.

The chain links TRBV6-6 to TRBJ2-5; 8 bases are shared with TRBD1. Germline V lookup: CDR1 MNHNY, CDR2 SVGAGI (reference sequence). The CDR3 extends over 14 amino acids. V trimming: 6 bases; J trimming: 5 bases; junction bases outside the gene matches: 8. The CDR3 region is CASSPDRDRETQYF. The CDR3 DNA follows: TGTGCCAGCAGCCCGGACAGGGATCGTGAGACCCAGTACTTC.

V usage is TRBV30 and J usage is TRBJ2-2, with 9 bases lining up with TRBD1. The CDR3 has 15 amino acids. Losses at the gene ends were 4 bases for V and 2 bases for J; bases not matched to a gene: 5. The germline CDR1 and CDR2 sequences are GTSNPN and SVGIG (reference sequence). CDR3 sequence: CAWTDRGLNTGELFF. The CDR3 nucleotides read TGTGCCTGGACGGACAGGGGATTAAACACCGGGGAGCTGTTTTTT.

V and J are TRBV25-1 and TRBJ1-5; 9 nucleotides line up with TRBD1. Germline CDR1 is MGHDK and CDR2 is SYGVNS. This CDR3 is built from 15 residues. The V segment lost 2 bases and the J segment 6 bases; nucleotides outside the gene matches: 5. As DNA, the CDR3 is TGTGCCAGCAGTGAAGGGGGGACAGGGTCTCAGCCCCAGCATTTT. Amino acids: CASSEGGTGSQPQHF.

The rearrangement uses TRBV7-2 and TRBJ2-3; D might be TRBD2 (5 bases). The CDR3 loop spans 16 amino acids. CDR1 and CDR2 (germline): SGHTA, FQGNSA. Trimming pared 1 base from V and 1 base from J, leaving 12 bases between. The CDR3 DNA reads TGTGCCAGCAGCTTAGGAGTAGGAGGTGGCACAGATACGCAGTATTTT. Translated, it gives CASSLGVGGGTDTQYF. Full variable domain (outside the CDR3, taken from reference TRBV7-2 and TRBJ2-3): GAGVSQSPSNKVTEKGKDVELRCDPISGHTALYWYRQSLGQGLEFLIYFQGNSAPDKSGLPSDRFSAERTGGSVSTLTIQRTQQEDSAVYLCASSLGVGGGTDTQYFGPGTRLTVL.

The chain joins TRBV10-2 to TRBJ2-3; 9 positions match TRBD2. The J segment lost 6 bases and the V segment lost 8 bases, leaving 9 bases of the junction unmatched. Germline V lookup: CDR1 WSHSY, CDR2 SAAADI. The CDR3 loop spans 14 amino acids. The CDR3 reads CASGGLAGPDTQYF. The CDR3 DNA follows: TGCGCCAGCGGGGGACTAGCTGGCCCGGATACGCAGTATTTT.

The chain uses TRBV19 and TRBJ2-7; tentatively, D is TRBD2 (6 bases). Trimming took 3 bases from V and 0 from J, leaving 12 bases between them. The CDR3 extends over 15 amino acids. The germline CDR1 and CDR2 sequences are LNHDA and SQIVND (reference sequence). The CDR3 DNA reads as TGTGCCAGTAGTATGAACCGGGACTCCTCCTACGAGCAGTACTTC. This gives the protein CASSMNRDSSYEQYF. Using reference TRBV19 and TRBJ2-7 for the parts outside the CDR3, the full variable domain is DGGITQSPKYLFRKEGQNVTLSCEQNLNHDAMYWYRQDPGQGLRLIYYSQIVNDFQKGDIAEGYSVSREKKESFPLTVTSAQKNPTAFYLCASSMNRDSSYEQYFGPGTRLTVT.

This chain links TRBV6-5 with TRBJ1-3, with D uncertain. V was cut by 2 bases and J by 0 bases, with 8 bases left in between. Per the germline V gene, CDR1 is MNHEY and CDR2 is SVGAGI. The CDR3 extends over 15 amino acids. The CDR3 DNA reads as TGTGCCAGCAGTTACCTCCCGAGCTCTGGAAACACCATATATTTT. This gives the protein CASSYLPSSGNTIYF.

CDR3 sequence: CASSLEGGAGVNTEAFF. The DNA for the CDR3 is TGTGCCAGCAGCTTGGAAGGGGGGGCCGGTGTGAACACTGAAGCTTTCTTT. The V and J genes are TRBV5-4 and TRBJ1-1, with TRBD1 as a possible D gene (6 bases). Per germline, CDR1 SGHNT and CDR2 YYREEE (reference sequence). Trimming shortened V by 0 bases and J by 0 bases, and 15 bases separated the two germline ends. This CDR3 comprises 17 residues.

This clone came up a few times. The chain joins TRBV2 to TRBJ2-3; D is perhaps TRBD2 (5 bases). Trimming shortened V by 6 bases and J by 0 bases, and 13 bases separated the two germline ends. The CDR3 extends over 15 amino acids. Per the germline V gene, CDR1 is SNHLY and CDR2 is FYNNEI. The CDR3 DNA reads as TGTGCCAGCAGGGAGGACTCCAGTAGCACAGATACGCAGTATTTT. Protein sequence: CASREDSSSTDTQYF. The full variable domain, with the rest looked up from reference TRBV2 and TRBJ2-3, is EPEVTQTPSHQVTQMGQEVILRCVPISNHLYFYWYRQILGQKVEFLVSFYNNEISEKSEIFDDQFSVERPDGSNFTLKIRSTKLEDSAMYFCASREDSSSTDTQYFGPGTRLTVL.

In regard to this clone: The germline gene is not matched at one end of the junction; a read error may be the cause. J is TRBJ1-4 and V is TRBV11-2, with 7 bases aligning to TRBD1. Germline loops: CDR1 SGHAT, CDR2 FQNNGV. The CDR3 covers 12 residues. CDR3 loop: CASSSQGTATNF. The CDR3 nucleotides read TGTGCCAGCAGCTCTCAAGGGACAGCTACGAATTTT.